Listed below are T cell receptor beta chains from one sample, sequenced in a study of T cells in Graves' hyperthyroidism and ophthalmopathy. TCRdb called the multiplex PCR reads again in MiXCR, with one record for every CDR3 protein. The table has some 270,000 distinct CDR3 sequences, about an eighth seen once. Sample: blood. All receptors come from a woman aged 30 to 39 with Graves' hyperthyroidism that later progressed to Graves' ophthalmopathy. CDR3s include the opening cysteine and the closing phenylalanine or tryptophan. D genes are given only for firm matches. Size is omitted from some rows. Given values are once, few, many or a class for expanded clones.

clone_size: many
j_call: TRBJ2-5
d_call: .
v_call: TRBV6-5
cdr3_nt: TGTGCCAGCAGTTACGGGCCCGAAGGACAGAATCAAGAGACCCAGTACTTC
cdr3_aa: CASSYGPEGQNQETQYF

clone_size: many
j_call: TRBJ1-5
d_call: .
v_call: TRBV18
cdr3_nt: TGTGCCAGCTCACCCCGGACATCGAGCAATCAGCCCCAGCATTTT
cdr3_aa: CASSPRTSSNQPQHF

clone_size: few
j_call: TRBJ2-7
d_call: TRBD1
v_call: TRBV10-3
cdr3_nt: TGTGCCTCGAATCCTTCCGGGACAGGGGGCGACGAGCAGTACTTC
cdr3_aa: CASNPSGTGGDEQYF

clone_size: many
j_call: TRBJ1-1
d_call: .
v_call: TRBV12-3/TRBV12-4
cdr3_nt: TGTGCCAGCAGTTTAGGAGGAGGGAGCACTGAAGCTTTCTTT
cdr3_aa: CASSLGGGSTEAFF

clone_size: .
j_call: TRBJ2-7
d_call: .
v_call: TRBV2
cdr3_nt: TGTGCCAGCAGTGAAATGAGGAGGGCGGCGGGCGAGCAGTACTTC
cdr3_aa: CASSEMRRAAGEQYF

clone_size: many
j_call: TRBJ2-7
d_call: .
v_call: TRBV6-5
cdr3_nt: TGTGCCAGCAGTTACCCCCCGGTAGCAATATACGAGCAGTACTTC
cdr3_aa: CASSYPPVAIYEQYF

clone_size: .
j_call: TRBJ2-4
d_call: TRBD2
v_call: TRBV14
cdr3_nt: TGTGCCAGCAGCCAAGAATCAGGACTAGCGGGTCGAGCCAAAAACATTCAGTACTTC
cdr3_aa: CASSQESGLAGRAKNIQYF

clone_size: many
j_call: TRBJ2-7
d_call: .
v_call: TRBV28
cdr3_nt: TGTGCCAGCAGTTTTCTCCGGGCCATCGGATACGAGCAGTACTTC
cdr3_aa: CASSFLRAIGYEQYF

clone_size: many
j_call: TRBJ1-4
d_call: .
v_call: TRBV7-9
cdr3_nt: TGTGCCAGCAGCTTAGACGCAGGGACTAATGAAAAACTGTTTTTT
cdr3_aa: CASSLDAGTNEKLFF

clone_size: many
j_call: TRBJ1-6
d_call: TRBD1
v_call: TRBV30
cdr3_nt: TGTGCCTGGAGTCGAACGTGGGACAGGGTTACACCCCTCCACTTT
cdr3_aa: CAWSRTWDRVTPLHF

clone_size: many
j_call: TRBJ2-7
d_call: .
v_call: TRBV7-9
cdr3_nt: TGTGCCAGCAGCCGGACTCATACCTACGAGCAGTACTTC
cdr3_aa: CASSRTHTYEQYF

clone_size: few
j_call: TRBJ1-2
d_call: .
v_call: TRBV6-1
cdr3_nt: TGTGCCAGCAGAACAGCTGTGAACTATGGCTACACCTTC
cdr3_aa: CASRTAVNYGYTF

clone_size: many
j_call: TRBJ2-3
d_call: .
v_call: TRBV12-3/TRBV12-4
cdr3_nt: TGTGCCAGCAGTTTGTGGGACAAGAGCACAGATACGCAGTATTTT
cdr3_aa: CASSLWDKSTDTQYF

clone_size: few
j_call: TRBJ2-7
d_call: TRBD1
v_call: TRBV5-1
cdr3_nt: TGCGCCAGCAGCTTGTTCCCTCCGGGACAGGGTCTTTCCGAGCAGTACTTC
cdr3_aa: CASSLFPPGQGLSEQYF

clone_size: many
j_call: TRBJ1-1
d_call: TRBD1
v_call: TRBV7-9
cdr3_nt: TGTGCCAGCAGCCGGGACAGGGTCGACACTGAAGCTTTCTTT
cdr3_aa: CASSRDRVDTEAFF

clone_size: many
j_call: TRBJ1-4
d_call: .
v_call: TRBV6-1
cdr3_nt: TGTGCCAGCAGTCGAGGGGGGTCCGGTAATGAAAAACTGTTTTTT
cdr3_aa: CASSRGGSGNEKLFF

clone_size: .
j_call: TRBJ2-1
d_call: .
v_call: TRBV4-2
cdr3_nt: TGTGCCAGCAGCTCATTCTTAGGCAACTCCTACAATGAGCAGTTCTTC
cdr3_aa: CASSSFLGNSYNEQFF

clone_size: .
j_call: TRBJ2-5
d_call: TRBD1
v_call: TRBV20-1
cdr3_nt: TGCAGTGCTCAAACTCGACAGGGGAGGTCGCAAGAGACCCAGTACTTC
cdr3_aa: CSAQTRQGRSQETQYF

clone_size: many
j_call: TRBJ1-5
d_call: .
v_call: TRBV12-3/TRBV12-4
cdr3_nt: TGTGCCAGCAGGGTTGACAGAGATAGGGGCGGCAATCAGCCCCAGCATTTT
cdr3_aa: CASRVDRDRGGNQPQHF

clone_size: many
j_call: TRBJ2-1
d_call: TRBD2
v_call: TRBV7-7
cdr3_nt: TGTGCTAGCAGCTTATCTGGGACTAGCGGTTACCATGAGCAGTTCTTC
cdr3_aa: CASSLSGTSGYHEQFF

clone_size: many
j_call: TRBJ2-1
d_call: TRBD2
v_call: TRBV6-2/TRBV6-3
cdr3_nt: TGTGCCAGCACCCAAACGACTAGCGGGATTAGGAATGAGCAGTTCTTC
cdr3_aa: CASTQTTSGIRNEQFF

clone_size: .
j_call: TRBJ2-2
d_call: TRBD2
v_call: TRBV7-2
cdr3_nt: TGTGCCAGCAGCTTACCGGGACTAGGGAACACCGGGGAGCTGTTTTTT
cdr3_aa: CASSLPGLGNTGELFF

clone_size: many
j_call: TRBJ2-5
d_call: .
v_call: TRBV3-1
cdr3_nt: TGTGCCAGCACTCGCCAGGAGACCCAGTACTTC
cdr3_aa: CASTRQETQYF

clone_size: .
j_call: TRBJ2-6
d_call: .
v_call: TRBV5-1
cdr3_nt: TGCGCCAGCAGTGGGGGGTCTGGGGCCAACGTCCTGACTTTC
cdr3_aa: CASSGGSGANVLTF

clone_size: many
j_call: TRBJ2-1
d_call: .
v_call: TRBV18
cdr3_nt: TGTGCCAGCTCACCCTCGGGGAACAATGAGCAGTTCTTC
cdr3_aa: CASSPSGNNEQFF

clone_size: few
j_call: TRBJ2-2
d_call: TRBD2
v_call: TRBV19
cdr3_nt: TGTGCCAGTAGTAGGGCCGTCGGGGGGGGCACCGGGGAGCTGTTTTTT
cdr3_aa: CASSRAVGGGTGELFF

clone_size: many
j_call: TRBJ2-3
d_call: TRBD2
v_call: TRBV19
cdr3_nt: TGTGCCAGTAGTATACCCGGGAGGGCTTCGAGAGATACGCAGTATTTT
cdr3_aa: CASSIPGRASRDTQYF

clone_size: many
j_call: TRBJ2-7
d_call: .
v_call: TRBV27
cdr3_nt: TGTGCCAGCAGTTTATCGGGGACACTTAAGTTCCGGGAGCAGTACTTC
cdr3_aa: CASSLSGTLKFREQYF

clone_size: few
j_call: TRBJ1-6
d_call: .
v_call: TRBV6-1
cdr3_nt: TGTGCCAGCAGTTACACATACCCGGGTGATAATTCACCCCTCCACTTT
cdr3_aa: CASSYTYPGDNSPLHF

clone_size: .
j_call: TRBJ2-1
d_call: .
v_call: TRBV25-1
cdr3_nt: TGTGCCAGCAGTGCTGAGCCGGCAGCCCCCAATGAGCAGTTCTTC
cdr3_aa: CASSAEPAAPNEQFF

clone_size: .
j_call: TRBJ1-1
d_call: .
v_call: TRBV19
cdr3_nt: TGTGCCACTGACACTTCCAGTGAAGCTTTCTTT
cdr3_aa: CATDTSSEAFF

clone_size: few
j_call: TRBJ2-5
d_call: TRBD2
v_call: TRBV9
cdr3_nt: TGTGCCAGCAGCTCTAGCGGGTTGAAAGAGGCCCAGTACTTC
cdr3_aa: CASSSSGLKEAQYF

clone_size: few
j_call: TRBJ1-1
d_call: .
v_call: TRBV30
cdr3_nt: TGTGCCTGGAGTTCAATCAGGGGTTTTATGAACACTGAAGCTTTCTTT
cdr3_aa: CAWSSIRGFMNTEAFF

clone_size: many
j_call: TRBJ1-1
d_call: TRBD1
v_call: TRBV2
cdr3_nt: TGTGCCAGCAGAGGAGGGACAGGGCCGAAAGCTTTCTTT
cdr3_aa: CASRGGTGPKAFF

clone_size: .
j_call: TRBJ2-7
d_call: TRBD1
v_call: TRBV19
cdr3_nt: TGTGCCAGTAGTAGAAACAGGGGCGAGCAGTACTTC
cdr3_aa: CASSRNRGEQYF

clone_size: many
j_call: TRBJ2-5
d_call: .
v_call: TRBV7-9
cdr3_nt: TGTGCCAGCAGCACCCGACAAGTAGAGACCCAGTACTTC
cdr3_aa: CASSTRQVETQYF